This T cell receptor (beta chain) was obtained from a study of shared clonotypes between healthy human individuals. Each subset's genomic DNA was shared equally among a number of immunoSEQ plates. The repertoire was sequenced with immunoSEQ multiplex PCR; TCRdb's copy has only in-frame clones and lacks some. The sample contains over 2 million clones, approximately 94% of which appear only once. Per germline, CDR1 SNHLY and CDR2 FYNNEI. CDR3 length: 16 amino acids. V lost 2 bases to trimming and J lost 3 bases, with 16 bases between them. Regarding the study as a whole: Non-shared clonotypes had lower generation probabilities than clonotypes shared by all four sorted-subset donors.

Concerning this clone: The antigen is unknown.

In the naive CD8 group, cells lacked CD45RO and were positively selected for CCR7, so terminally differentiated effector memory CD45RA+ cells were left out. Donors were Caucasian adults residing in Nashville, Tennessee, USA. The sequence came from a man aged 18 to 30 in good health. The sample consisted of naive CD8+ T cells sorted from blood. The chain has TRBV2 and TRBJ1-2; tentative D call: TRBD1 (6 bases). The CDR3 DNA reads TGTGCCAGCAGTGAACGTATCAGGACAGAAGACTATGGCTACACCTTC. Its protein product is CASSERIRTEDYGYTF.